The present entry profiles one T cell receptor (beta chain) with its context. This CDR3 region has 13 residues. Germline V gives CDR1 SGHTA, CDR2 FQGTGA. Trimming removed 4 bases at V and 5 bases at J, with 11 bases between. The source of the sample is a study of cytomegalovirus exposure and HLA in healthy donors. Amplification used 60 Vbeta primers and 13 Jbeta primers. TCRdb's table, derived via immunoSEQ multiplex PCR, lists solely in-frame clones and lacks some. The table includes more than 95,000 clones, 78% detected once. The rearrangement joins TRBV7-3 to TRBJ1-1, with unresolved D. This receptor was taken from a woman between 40 and 50 years old in good health and CMV-seronegative. The sample consisted of PBMCs. CDR3: CASSSQEGTEAFF. As DNA, the CDR3 is TGTGCCAGCAGCTCACAAGAGGGAACTGAAGCTTTCTTT.